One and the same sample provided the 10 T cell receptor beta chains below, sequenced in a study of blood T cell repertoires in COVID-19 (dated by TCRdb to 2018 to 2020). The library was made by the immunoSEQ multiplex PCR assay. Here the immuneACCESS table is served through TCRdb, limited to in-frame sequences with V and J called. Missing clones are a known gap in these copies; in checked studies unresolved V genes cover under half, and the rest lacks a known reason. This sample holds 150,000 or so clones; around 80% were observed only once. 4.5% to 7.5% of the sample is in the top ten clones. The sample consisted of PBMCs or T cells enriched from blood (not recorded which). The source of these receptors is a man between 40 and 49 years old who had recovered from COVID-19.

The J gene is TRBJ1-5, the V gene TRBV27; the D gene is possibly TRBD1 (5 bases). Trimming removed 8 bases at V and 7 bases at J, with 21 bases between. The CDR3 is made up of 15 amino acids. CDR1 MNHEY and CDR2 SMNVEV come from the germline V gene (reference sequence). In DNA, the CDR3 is TGTGCCAGCCCCCCCACACACAGGTCGCGGCAGCCCCAGCATTTT. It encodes CASPPTHRSRQPQHF.

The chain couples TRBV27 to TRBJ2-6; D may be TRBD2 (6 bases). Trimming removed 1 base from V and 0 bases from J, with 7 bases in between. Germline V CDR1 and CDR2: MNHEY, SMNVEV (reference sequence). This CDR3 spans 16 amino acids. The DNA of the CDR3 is TGTGCCAGCAGTTTATACGGGAGCTCTGGGGCCAACGTCCTGACTTTC. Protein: CASSLYGSSGANVLTF.

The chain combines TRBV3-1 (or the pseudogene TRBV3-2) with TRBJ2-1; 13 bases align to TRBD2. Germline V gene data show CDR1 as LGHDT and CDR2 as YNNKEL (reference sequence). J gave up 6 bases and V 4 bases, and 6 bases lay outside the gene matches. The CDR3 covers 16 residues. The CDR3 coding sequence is TGTGCCAGCAGCCGTGGACTAGCGGGGGTTACCAATGAGCAGTTCTTC. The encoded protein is CASSRGLAGVTNEQFF.

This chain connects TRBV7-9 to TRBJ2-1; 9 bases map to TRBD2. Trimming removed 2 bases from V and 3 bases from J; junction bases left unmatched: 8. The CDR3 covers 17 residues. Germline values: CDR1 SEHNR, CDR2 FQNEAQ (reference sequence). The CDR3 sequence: CASSLISGRGGYNEQFF. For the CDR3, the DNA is TGTGCCAGCAGCTTAATCTCCGGGCGGGGGGGCTACAATGAGCAGTTCTTC.

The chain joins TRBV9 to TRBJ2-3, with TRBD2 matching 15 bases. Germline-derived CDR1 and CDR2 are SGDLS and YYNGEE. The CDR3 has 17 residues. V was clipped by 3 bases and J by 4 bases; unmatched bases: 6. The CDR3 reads CASSDGLAGGLADTQYF. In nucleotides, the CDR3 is TGTGCCAGCAGCGACGGACTAGCGGGGGGGTTGGCAGATACGCAGTATTTT.

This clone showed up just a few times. The CDR3 coding sequence is TGTGCCAGCAGTTACTCGAGGACTATCTCATATGGCTACACCTTC. Encoded protein: CASSYSRTISYGYTF. The rearrangement joins TRBV6-5 to TRBJ1-2; D not certain. The V gene's germline CDR1 is MNHEY and CDR2 SVGAGI. V dropped 0 bases and J dropped 5 bases, with 13 bases sitting between them. This CDR3 spans 15 amino acids.

The CDR3 bases are TGTGCCAGCAGCCAGACAGGAGAATCACCCCTCCACTTT. Translation: CASSQTGESPLHF. The chain is built from TRBV3-1 (or the pseudogene TRBV3-2) and TRBJ1-6; tentatively, D is TRBD1 (6 bases). The CDR3 has 13 residues. Germline values: CDR1 LGHDT, CDR2 YNNKEL (reference sequence). V lost 3 bases, J lost 10 bases, and 10 bases lay in between.

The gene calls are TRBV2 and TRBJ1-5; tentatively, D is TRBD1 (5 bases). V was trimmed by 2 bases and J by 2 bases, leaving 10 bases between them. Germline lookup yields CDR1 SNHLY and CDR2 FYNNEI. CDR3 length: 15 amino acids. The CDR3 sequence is CASSEPGKGNQPQHF. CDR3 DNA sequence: TGTGCCAGCAGTGAACCAGGGAAGGGCAATCAGCCCCAGCATTTT.

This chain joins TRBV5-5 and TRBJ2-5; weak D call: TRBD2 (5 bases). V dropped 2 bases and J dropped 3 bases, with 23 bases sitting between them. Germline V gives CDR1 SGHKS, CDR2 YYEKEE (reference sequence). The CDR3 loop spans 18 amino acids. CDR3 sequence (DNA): TGTGCCAGCAGCTTAAAGGAGGTAGGGCGTGGGTACGAAGAGACCCAGTACTTC. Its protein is CASSLKEVGRGYEETQYF.

The CDR3: CASSVGQGVADTQYF. CDR3 in DNA: TGTGCCAGCAGTGTGGGACAGGGTGTCGCAGATACGCAGTATTTT. The chain recombines TRBV5-6 with TRBJ2-3, with 9 bases matching TRBD1. Trimming removed 5 bases from V and 4 bases from J; junction bases left unmatched: 8. The germline V gene encodes CDR1 SGHDT and CDR2 YYEEEE. The CDR3 runs 15 residues.